The next 15 T cell receptor beta chains were all read from a single sample in a study of cytomegalovirus exposure and HLA in healthy donors. It was with 60 Vbeta and 13 Jbeta primers that the PCR ran. The repertoire was sequenced with immunoSEQ multiplex PCR; TCRdb's copy has only in-frame clones and lacks some. The table records about 190,000 clones, more than 70% of them present only once. Sequenced sample: PBMCs. These receptors all come from a man aged 25 to 45 in good health and CMV-seropositive.

V is TRBV10-3 and J is TRBJ2-1; 7 bases map to TRBD2. Germline assignment: CDR1 ENHRY and CDR2 SYGVKD. The V gene end was trimmed by 3 bases and the J gene end by 6 bases; junction bases not matched to a gene: 8. This CDR3 contains 15 residues. The chain's CDR3 is CAISDRAGESNEQFF. DNA of the CDR3: TGTGCCATCAGTGACCGCGCGGGAGAGTCCAATGAGCAGTTCTTC.

This chain connects TRBV28 to TRBJ1-2, with D uncertain. Germline values: CDR1 MDHEN, CDR2 SYDVKM. The CDR3 is 13 residues long. With 3 bases removed from V and 1 base from J, the gap between germline ends came to 6 bases. CDR3 DNA sequence: TGTGCCAGCAGTTTCAAATTTAACTATGGCTACACCTTC. Its protein is CASSFKFNYGYTF.

Concerning this clone: The same CDR3 is also encoded by other DNA sequences in this sample. The V call is TRBV7-3, the J call TRBJ1-1, with 7 bases fitting TRBD1. The CDR3 covers 13 residues. CDR1 is SGHTA and CDR2 is FQGTGA in the germline V gene. Trimming took 3 bases from V and 5 from J; bases not matched to a gene: 3. CDR3 in amino acids: CASSLTGKTEAFF. The CDR3 DNA sequence: TGTGCCAGCAGCTTGACAGGGAAAACTGAAGCTTTCTTT.

The chain recombines TRBV30 with TRBJ2-7; TRBD2 is a possible D gene (6 bases). CDR3 size: 13 residues. Between the trimmed V and J ends, which lost 3 bases and 3 bases, there was a span of 12 bases. Germline V gene sequence: CDR1 GTSNPN, CDR2 SVGIG (reference sequence). The CDR3 coding sequence is TGTGCCTGGAGCCCCTGGGGAGGCTACGAGCAGTACTTC. Amino acids: CAWSPWGGYEQYF.

This clone showed up just a few times. The V call is TRBV10-3, the J call TRBJ2-3; D gene ambiguous. The germline V and J ends were trimmed by 3 bases and 1 base, with 14 bases remaining between them. This CDR3 region has 16 residues. Germline V gene data show CDR1 as ENHRY and CDR2 as SYGVKD. This CDR3 is CAISDVEVSRTDTQYF. CDR3 sequence (DNA): TGTGCCATCAGTGACGTAGAGGTCTCCCGCACAGATACGCAGTATTTT.

In its sample, this clone was seen a few times. The rearrangement joins TRBV28 to TRBJ2-7; the D gene is possibly TRBD1 (5 bases). V was cut by 10 bases and J by 2 bases, with 9 bases left in between. This CDR3 comprises 11 residues. Germline CDR1 and CDR2: MDHEN and SYDVKM. CDR3 bases: TGTGCCACTACAGGAGCCTACGAGCAGTACTTC. It encodes CATTGAYEQYF.

The chain employs TRBV30 and TRBJ2-7; possible D gene TRBD2, 6 bases. Per germline, CDR1 GTSNPN and CDR2 SVGIG (reference sequence). The CDR3 has 13 amino acids. V was clipped by 4 bases and J by 5 bases, with 15 bases between them. The CDR3 DNA follows: TGTGCCTGGAAGGGGACCGGGGGAAACGAGCAGTACTTC. This sequence encodes CAWKGTGGNEQYF.

V usage is TRBV6-5 and J usage is TRBJ1-2; TRBD1 aligns across 8 bases. There are 13 residues in the CDR3. Trimming at V came to 4 bases and at J to 5 bases, leaving 3 bases not matched to a gene. Germline V lookup: CDR1 MNHEY, CDR2 SVGAGI. CDR3 nucleotides: TGTGCCAGCAGTTTCAGACAGGGGTATGGCTACACCTTC. This codes for CASSFRQGYGYTF.

This chain links TRBV2 with TRBJ2-1, with 8 nucleotides matching TRBD2. The junction had 5 bases not matched to a gene; V was cut back by 1 base and J by 6 bases. The CDR3 contains 15 residues. Looked up from germline, CDR1 is SNHLY and CDR2 is FYNNEI. CDR3 sequence reads: CASSEGAGAFNEQFF. The CDR3, as DNA: TGTGCCAGCAGTGAAGGAGCGGGGGCCTTCAATGAGCAGTTCTTC.

This clone was recorded a few times. The CDR3 nucleotides are TGTGCCAGCAGCTTATCCACCCTCCGAACCAGGGTAATTGGCGAGACCCAGTACTTC. It translates to CASSLSTLRTRVIGETQYF. The chain links TRBV7-6 to TRBJ2-5; a weak D match, TRBD1 (5 bases). V lost 2 bases to trimming and J lost 5 bases, with 27 bases between them. This CDR3 spans 19 amino acids. Germline CDR1 is SGHVS and CDR2 is FNYEAQ.

This rearrangement joins TRBV11-2 to TRBJ1-1, with D possibly TRBD1 on 5 matching bases. This CDR3 contains 14 residues. Germline V gene lookup returns CDR1 SGHAT and CDR2 FQNNGV. V was pared by 6 bases and J by 7 bases, with 18 bases between. CDR3 region: CASRLGDSISEAFF. The CDR3 nucleotides are TGTGCCAGCAGGCTCGGGGACTCGATCAGTGAAGCTTTCTTT. Looking up the rest from reference TRBV11-2 and TRBJ1-1 gives the full variable domain: EAGVAQSPRYKIIEKRQSVAFWCNPISGHATLYWYQQILGQGPKLLIQFQNNGVVDDSQLPKDRFSAERLKGVDSTLKIQPAKLEDSAVYLCASRLGDSISEAFFGQGTRLTVV.

This clone was seen only once. The chain is built from TRBV6-5 and TRBJ1-5; no firm D call. Per germline, CDR1 MNHEY and CDR2 SVGAGI. Trimming left V 6 bases short and J 4 bases short, with 10 bases between. The CDR3 has 13 amino acids. CDR3 loop: CASRTGYNQPQHF. DNA of the CDR3: TGTGCCAGCAGGACGGGTTATAATCAGCCCCAGCATTTT.

The V call is TRBV28, the J call TRBJ1-6; unclear D gene. The germline V gene has CDR1 MDHEN and CDR2 SYDVKM. CDR3 size: 18 residues. Trimming stripped 5 bases from V and 10 bases from J, with 27 bases between. CDR3 DNA: TGTGCCAGCAGTCAATCCACCCGGAGGATTGGGGTAGGATCACCCCTCCACTTT. Protein product: CASSQSTRRIGVGSPLHF.

The rearrangement uses TRBV25-1 and TRBJ2-5, with TRBD2 identical over 12 bases. Per the germline V gene, CDR1 is MGHDK and CDR2 is SYGVNS. The CDR3 sequence is 16 residues long. V was pared by 0 bases and J by 11 bases, with 10 bases of the junction left unmatched. The DNA for the CDR3 is TGTGCCAGCAGTGAATATGGACTAGCGGGGCGTTGGGAGCAGTACTTC. This codes for CASSEYGLAGRWEQYF.

The chain couples TRBV28 to TRBJ1-5, with 9 bases fitting TRBD1. The junction had 7 bases not matched to a gene; V was cut back by 5 bases and J by 5 bases. The germline V gene has CDR1 MDHEN and CDR2 SYDVKM. The CDR3 is 15 amino acids. The CDR3 nucleotides read TGTGCCAGCAGTCCGACGGGACAGGGATATCAGCCCCAGCATTTT. Translated: CASSPTGQGYQPQHF.